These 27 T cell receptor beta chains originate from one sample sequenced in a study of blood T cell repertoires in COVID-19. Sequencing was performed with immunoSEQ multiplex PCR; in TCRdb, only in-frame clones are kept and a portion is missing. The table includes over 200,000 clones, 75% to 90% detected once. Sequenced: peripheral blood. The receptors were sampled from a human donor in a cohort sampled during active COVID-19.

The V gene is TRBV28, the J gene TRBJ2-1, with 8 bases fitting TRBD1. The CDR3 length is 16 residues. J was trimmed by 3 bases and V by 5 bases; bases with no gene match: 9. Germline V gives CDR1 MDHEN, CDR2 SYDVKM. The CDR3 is CASSISGTGSYNEQFF. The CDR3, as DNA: TGTGCCAGCAGTATTTCCGGGACAGGTAGCTACAATGAGCAGTTCTTC. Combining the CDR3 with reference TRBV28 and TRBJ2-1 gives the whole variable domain DVKVTQSSRYLVKRTGEKVFLECVQDMDHENMFWYRQDPGLGLRLIYFSYDVKMKEKGDIPEGYSVSREKKERFSLILESASTNQTSMYLCASSISGTGSYNEQFFGPGTRLTVL.

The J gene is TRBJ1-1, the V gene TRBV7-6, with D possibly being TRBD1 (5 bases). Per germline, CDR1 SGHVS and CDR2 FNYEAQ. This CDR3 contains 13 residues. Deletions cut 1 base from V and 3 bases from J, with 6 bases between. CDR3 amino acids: CASSLETDTEAFF. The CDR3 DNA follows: TGTGCCAGCAGCTTAGAGACAGACACTGAAGCTTTCTTT. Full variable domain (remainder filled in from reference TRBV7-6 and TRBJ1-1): GAGVSQSPRYKVTKRGQDVALRCDPISGHVSLYWYRQALGQGPEFLTYFNYEAQQDKSGLPNDRFSAERPEGSISTLTIQRTEQRDSAMYRCASSLETDTEAFFGQGTRLTVV.

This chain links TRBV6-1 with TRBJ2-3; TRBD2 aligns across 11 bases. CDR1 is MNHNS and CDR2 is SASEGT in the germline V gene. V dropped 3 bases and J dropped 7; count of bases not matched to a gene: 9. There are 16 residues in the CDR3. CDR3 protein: CASSERTSGSRNTQYF. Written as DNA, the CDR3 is TGTGCCAGCAGTGAGCGTACTAGCGGGAGTCGGAATACGCAGTATTTT.

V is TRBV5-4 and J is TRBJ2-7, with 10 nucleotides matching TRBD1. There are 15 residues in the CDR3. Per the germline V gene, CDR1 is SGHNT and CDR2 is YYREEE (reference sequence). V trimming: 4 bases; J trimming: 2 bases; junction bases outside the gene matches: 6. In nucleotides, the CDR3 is TGTGCCAGCAGCCGGGGACAGGGGAATCCCTACGAGCAGTACTTC. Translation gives CASSRGQGNPYEQYF.

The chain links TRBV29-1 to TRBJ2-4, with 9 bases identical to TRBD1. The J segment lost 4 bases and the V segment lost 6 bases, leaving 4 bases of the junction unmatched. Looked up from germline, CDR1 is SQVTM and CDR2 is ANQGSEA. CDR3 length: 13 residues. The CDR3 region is CSVLDRGKNIQYF. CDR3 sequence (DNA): TGCAGCGTGTTAGACAGGGGGAAAAACATTCAGTACTTC.

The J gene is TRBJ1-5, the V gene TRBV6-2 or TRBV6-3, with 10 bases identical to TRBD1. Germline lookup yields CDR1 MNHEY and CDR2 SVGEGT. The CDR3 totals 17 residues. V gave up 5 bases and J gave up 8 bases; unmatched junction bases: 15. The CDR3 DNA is TGTGCCAGCAGTATACATGCGGGACAGGGGATGAGAAAGCCCCAGCATTTT. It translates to CASSIHAGQGMRKPQHF.

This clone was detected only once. DNA of the CDR3: TGTGCCAGCAGTTTTAGAAATGAGCAGTTCTTC. This translates into CASSFRNEQFF. V is TRBV12-3 or TRBV12-4 and J is TRBJ2-1; D remains ambiguous. Trimming shortened V by 3 bases and J by 7 bases, and 4 bases separated the two germline ends. The CDR3 contains 11 residues.

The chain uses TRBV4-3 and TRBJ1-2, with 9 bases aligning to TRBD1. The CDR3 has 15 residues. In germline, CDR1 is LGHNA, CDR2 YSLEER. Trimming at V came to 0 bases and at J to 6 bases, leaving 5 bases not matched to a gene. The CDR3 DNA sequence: TGCGCCAGCAGCCAAGATGATCGACAGGGGGATGGCTACACCTTC. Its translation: CASSQDDRQGDGYTF.

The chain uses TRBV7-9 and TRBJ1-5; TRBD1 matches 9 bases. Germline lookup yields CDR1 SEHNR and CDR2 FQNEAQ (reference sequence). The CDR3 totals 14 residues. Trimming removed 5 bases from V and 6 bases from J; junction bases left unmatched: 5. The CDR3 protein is CASSPLTGGQPQHF. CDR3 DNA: TGTGCCAGCAGCCCCTTGACAGGGGGTCAGCCCCAGCATTTT.

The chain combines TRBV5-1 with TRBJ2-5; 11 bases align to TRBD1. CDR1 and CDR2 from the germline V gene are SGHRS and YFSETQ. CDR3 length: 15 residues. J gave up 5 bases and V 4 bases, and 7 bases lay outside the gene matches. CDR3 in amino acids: CASSPGTGGKETQYF. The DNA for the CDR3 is TGCGCCAGCAGCCCCGGGACAGGGGGGAAGGAGACCCAGTACTTC.

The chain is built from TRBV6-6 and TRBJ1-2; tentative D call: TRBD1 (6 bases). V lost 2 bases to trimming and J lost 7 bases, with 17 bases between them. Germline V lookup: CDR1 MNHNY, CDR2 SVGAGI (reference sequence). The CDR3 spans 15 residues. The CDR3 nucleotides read TGTGCCAGCAGTTACCCTCGACAGGTGAAGACTGGCTACACCTTC. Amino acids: CASSYPRQVKTGYTF.

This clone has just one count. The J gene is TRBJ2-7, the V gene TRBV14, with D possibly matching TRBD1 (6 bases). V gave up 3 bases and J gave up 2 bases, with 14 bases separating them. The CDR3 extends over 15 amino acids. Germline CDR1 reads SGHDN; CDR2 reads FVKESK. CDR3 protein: CASSQWTVAPYEQYF. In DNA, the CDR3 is TGTGCCAGCAGCCAGTGGACAGTGGCCCCCTACGAGCAGTACTTC.

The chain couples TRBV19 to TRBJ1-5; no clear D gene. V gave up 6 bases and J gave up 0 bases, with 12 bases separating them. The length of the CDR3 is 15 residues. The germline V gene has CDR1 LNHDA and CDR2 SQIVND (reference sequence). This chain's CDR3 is CASRRSGNSNQPQHF. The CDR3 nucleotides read TGTGCCAGTAGGCGGTCGGGGAATAGCAATCAGCCCCAGCATTTT.

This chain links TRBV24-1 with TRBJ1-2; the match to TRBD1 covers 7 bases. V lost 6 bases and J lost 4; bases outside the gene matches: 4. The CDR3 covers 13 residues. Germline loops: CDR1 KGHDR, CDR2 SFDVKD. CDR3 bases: TGTGCCACCAGTAGACAGGGTGGCTATGGCTACACCTTC. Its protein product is CATSRQGGYGYTF.

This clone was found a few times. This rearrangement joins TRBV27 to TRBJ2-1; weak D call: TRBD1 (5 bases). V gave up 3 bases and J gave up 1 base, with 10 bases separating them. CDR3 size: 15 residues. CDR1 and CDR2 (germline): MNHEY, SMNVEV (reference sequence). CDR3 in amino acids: CASSFSTASYNEQFF. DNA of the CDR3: TGTGCCAGCAGTTTTTCGACAGCTTCCTACAATGAGCAGTTCTTC.

The CDR3 region is CASRTGTGSMGYTF. The CDR3 DNA sequence: TGTGCCAGCAGGACCGGGACAGGGTCTATGGGCTACACCTTC. This chain connects TRBV6-5 to TRBJ1-2, with 9 bases lining up with TRBD1. This CDR3 is 14 amino acids long. Germline CDR1 reads MNHEY; CDR2 reads SVGAGI. Trimming cost V 6 bases and J 8 bases; bases outside gene matches: 10.

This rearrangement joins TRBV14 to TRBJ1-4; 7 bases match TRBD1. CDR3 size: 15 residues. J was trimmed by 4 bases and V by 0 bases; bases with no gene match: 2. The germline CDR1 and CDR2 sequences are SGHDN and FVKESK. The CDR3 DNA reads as TGTGCCAGCAGCCAAGAACAGGGGATTAATGAAAAACTGTTTTTT. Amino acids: CASSQEQGINEKLFF.

The CDR3 DNA reads as TGTGCCAGCAGCCCCCCCCAGGGGGTTAGCACAGATACGCAGTATTTT. Translating it yields CASSPPQGVSTDTQYF. V usage is TRBV7-9 and J usage is TRBJ2-3, with 7 nucleotides matching TRBD1. The J segment lost 0 bases and the V segment lost 5 bases, leaving 8 bases of the junction unmatched. Germline CDR1 and CDR2: SEHNR and FQNEAQ (reference sequence). The CDR3 sequence is 16 residues long. Complete variable domain (other parts from reference TRBV7-9 and TRBJ2-3): DTGVSQNPRHKITKRGQNVTFRCDPISEHNRLYWYRQTLGQGPEFLTYFQNEAQLEKSRLLSDRFSAERPKGSFSTLEIQRTEQGDSAMYLCASSPPQGVSTDTQYFGPGTRLTVL.

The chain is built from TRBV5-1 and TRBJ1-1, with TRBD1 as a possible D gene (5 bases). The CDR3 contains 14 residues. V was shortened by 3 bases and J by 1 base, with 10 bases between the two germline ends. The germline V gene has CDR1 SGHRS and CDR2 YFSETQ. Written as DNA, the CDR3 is TGCGCCAGCAGCTCGATGCAGGGGAACACTGAAGCTTTCTTT. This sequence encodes CASSSMQGNTEAFF.

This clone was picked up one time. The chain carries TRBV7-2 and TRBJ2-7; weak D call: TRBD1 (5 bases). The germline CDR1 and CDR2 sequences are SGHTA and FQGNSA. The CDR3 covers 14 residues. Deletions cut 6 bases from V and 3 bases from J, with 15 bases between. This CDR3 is CASSQGLPVYEQYF. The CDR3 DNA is TGTGCCAGCAGTCAGGGTCTTCCCGTCTACGAGCAGTACTTC.

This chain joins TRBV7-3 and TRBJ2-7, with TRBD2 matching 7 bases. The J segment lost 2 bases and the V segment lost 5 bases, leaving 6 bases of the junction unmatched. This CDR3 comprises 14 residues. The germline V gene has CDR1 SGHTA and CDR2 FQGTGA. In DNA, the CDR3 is TGTGCCAGCAGCCCTACTAGCGCCGCCTACGAGCAGTACTTC. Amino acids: CASSPTSAAYEQYF. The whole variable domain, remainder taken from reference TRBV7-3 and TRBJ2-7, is GAGVSQTPSNKVTEKGKYVELRCDPISGHTALYWYRQSLGQGPEFLIYFQGTGAADDSGLPNDRFFAVRPEGSVSTLKIQRTERGDSAVYLCASSPTSAAYEQYFGPGTRLTVT.

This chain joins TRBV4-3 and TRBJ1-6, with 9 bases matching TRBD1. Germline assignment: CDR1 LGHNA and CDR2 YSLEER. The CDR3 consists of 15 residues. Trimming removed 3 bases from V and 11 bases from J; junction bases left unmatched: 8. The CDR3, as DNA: TGCGCCAGCAGCCAGGCCGGGACAGGGCTAACACCCCTCCACTTT. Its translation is CASSQAGTGLTPLHF.

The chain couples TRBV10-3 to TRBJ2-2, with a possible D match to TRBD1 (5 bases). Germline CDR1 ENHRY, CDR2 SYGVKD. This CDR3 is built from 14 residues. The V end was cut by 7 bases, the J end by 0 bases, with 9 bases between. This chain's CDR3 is CAIKGSSNTGELFF. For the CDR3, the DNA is TGTGCCATCAAGGGGTCCTCGAACACCGGGGAGCTGTTTTTT.

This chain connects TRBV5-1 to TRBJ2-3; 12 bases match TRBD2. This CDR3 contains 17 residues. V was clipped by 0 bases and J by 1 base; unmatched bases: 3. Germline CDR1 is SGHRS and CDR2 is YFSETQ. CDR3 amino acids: CASSLVPSGGGTDTQYF. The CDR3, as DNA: TGCGCCAGCAGCTTGGTCCCTAGCGGGGGGGGCACAGATACGCAGTATTTT.

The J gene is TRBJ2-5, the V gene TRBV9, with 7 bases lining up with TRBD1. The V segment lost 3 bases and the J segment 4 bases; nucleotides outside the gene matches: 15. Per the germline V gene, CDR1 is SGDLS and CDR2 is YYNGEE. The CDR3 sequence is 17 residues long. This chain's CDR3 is CASSAGITGDPVETQYF. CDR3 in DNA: TGTGCCAGCAGCGCGGGGATCACAGGGGATCCGGTAGAGACCCAGTACTTC.

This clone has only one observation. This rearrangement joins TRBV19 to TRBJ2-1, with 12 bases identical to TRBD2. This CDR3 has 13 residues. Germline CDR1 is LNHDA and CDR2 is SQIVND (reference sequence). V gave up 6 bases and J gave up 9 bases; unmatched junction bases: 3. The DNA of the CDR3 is TGTGCCAGTAGGCTAGCGGGAGGGAGTGAGCAGTTCTTC. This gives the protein CASRLAGGSEQFF.

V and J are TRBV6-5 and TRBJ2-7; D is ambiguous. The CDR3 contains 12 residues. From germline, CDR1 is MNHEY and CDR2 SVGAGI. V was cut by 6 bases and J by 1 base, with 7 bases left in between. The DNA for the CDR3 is TGTGCCAGCAGCCGGTATTCCTACGAGCAGTACTTC. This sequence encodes CASSRYSYEQYF.